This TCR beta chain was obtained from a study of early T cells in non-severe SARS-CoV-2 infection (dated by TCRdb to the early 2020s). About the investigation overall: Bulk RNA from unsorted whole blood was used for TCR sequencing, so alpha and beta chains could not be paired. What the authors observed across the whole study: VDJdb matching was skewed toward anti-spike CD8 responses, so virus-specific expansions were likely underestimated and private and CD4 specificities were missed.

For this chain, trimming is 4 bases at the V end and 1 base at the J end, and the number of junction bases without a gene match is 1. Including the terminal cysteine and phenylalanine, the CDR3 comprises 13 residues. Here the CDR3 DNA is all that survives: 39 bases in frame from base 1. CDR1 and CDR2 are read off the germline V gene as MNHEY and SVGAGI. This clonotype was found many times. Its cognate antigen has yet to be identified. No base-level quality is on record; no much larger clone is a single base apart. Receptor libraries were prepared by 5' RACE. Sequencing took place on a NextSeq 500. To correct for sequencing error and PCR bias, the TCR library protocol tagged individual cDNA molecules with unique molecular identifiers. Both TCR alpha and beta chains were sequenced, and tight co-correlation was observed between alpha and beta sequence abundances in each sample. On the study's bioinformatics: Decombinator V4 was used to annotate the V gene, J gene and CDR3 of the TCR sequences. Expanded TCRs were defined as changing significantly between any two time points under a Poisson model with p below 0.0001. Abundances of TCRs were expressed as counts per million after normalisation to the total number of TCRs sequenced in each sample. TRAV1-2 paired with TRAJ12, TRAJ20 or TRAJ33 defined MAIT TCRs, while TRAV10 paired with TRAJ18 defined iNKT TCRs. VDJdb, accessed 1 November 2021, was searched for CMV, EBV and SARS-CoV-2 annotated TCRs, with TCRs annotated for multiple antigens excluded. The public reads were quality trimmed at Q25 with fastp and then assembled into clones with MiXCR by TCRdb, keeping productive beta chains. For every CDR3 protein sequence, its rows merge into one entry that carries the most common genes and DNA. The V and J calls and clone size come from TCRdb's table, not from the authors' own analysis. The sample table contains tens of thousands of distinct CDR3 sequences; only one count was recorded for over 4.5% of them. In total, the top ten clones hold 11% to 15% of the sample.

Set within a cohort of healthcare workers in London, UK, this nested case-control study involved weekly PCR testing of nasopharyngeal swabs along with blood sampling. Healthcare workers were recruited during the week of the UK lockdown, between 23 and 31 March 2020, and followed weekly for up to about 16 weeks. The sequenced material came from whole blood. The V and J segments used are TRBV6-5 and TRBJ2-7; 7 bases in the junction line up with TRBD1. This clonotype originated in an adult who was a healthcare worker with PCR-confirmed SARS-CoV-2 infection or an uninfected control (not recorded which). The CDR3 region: CASSLQGSYEQYF. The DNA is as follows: TGTGCCAGCAGTTTACAGGGGTCCTACGAGCAGTACTTC.